This section outlines one T cell receptor beta chain sequence together with its context. Antigen specificity is unknown. This CDR3 has 15 residues. V dropped 1 base and J dropped 2; count of bases not matched to a gene: 0. Germline V gene data show CDR1 as SGHTA and CDR2 as FQGNSA. This sample stems from a study of T-cell memory formation after mild COVID-19. Study at large: TCR clusters mostly belonged to single donors.

General study points: For contracting clones, CD4+ ones sat mainly in CM and EM, CD8+ in EMRA. The authors did not confirm SARS-CoV-2 specificity of second-wave clones peaking day 37. Day 15 to 85 contracting clones showed balanced CD4/CD8; day 15 to 37 expanders favored CD4+.

TCRdb reprocessed the 5' RACE reads with MiXCR, giving one entry per CDR3 protein. The repertoire has about 180,000 distinct CDR3 sequences, approximately 18% of them found once; the top ten carry roughly 3.8%. The V call is TRBV7-2, the J call TRBJ2-7; 12 positions agree with TRBD2. This TCR was recovered from a man younger than 35 who had mild COVID-19 (a few samples of this study predate the infection). Cell type and time point are not known. Sequencing was carried out using PBMCs or a T cell subset sorted from them (not recorded which). This CDR3 is CASSLGLAGAYEQYV. In DNA, the CDR3 is TGTGCCAGCAGCTTAGGACTAGCGGGGGCCTACGAGCAGTACGTC.